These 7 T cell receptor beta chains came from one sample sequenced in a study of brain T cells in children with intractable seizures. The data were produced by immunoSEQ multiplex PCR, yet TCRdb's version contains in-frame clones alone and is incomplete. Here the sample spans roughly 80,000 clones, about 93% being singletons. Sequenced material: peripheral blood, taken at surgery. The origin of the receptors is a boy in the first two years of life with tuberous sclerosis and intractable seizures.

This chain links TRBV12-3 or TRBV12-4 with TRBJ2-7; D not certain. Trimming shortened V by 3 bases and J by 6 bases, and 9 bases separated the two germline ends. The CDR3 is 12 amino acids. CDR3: CASSFGQIEQYF. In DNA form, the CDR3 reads TGTGCCAGCAGTTTTGGGCAGATCGAGCAGTACTTC.

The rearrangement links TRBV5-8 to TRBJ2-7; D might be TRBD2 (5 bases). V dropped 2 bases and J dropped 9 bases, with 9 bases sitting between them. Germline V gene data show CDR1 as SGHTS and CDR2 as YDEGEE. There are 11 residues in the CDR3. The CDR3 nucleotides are TGTGCCAGCAGCTTAACCGAGGGGCAGTACTTC. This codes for CASSLTEGQYF.

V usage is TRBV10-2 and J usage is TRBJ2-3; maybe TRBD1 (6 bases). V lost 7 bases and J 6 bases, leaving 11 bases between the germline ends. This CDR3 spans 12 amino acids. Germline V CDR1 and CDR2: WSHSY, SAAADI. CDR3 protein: CASKTGSDTQYF. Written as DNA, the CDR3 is TGCGCCAGCAAAACAGGGTCGGATACGCAGTATTTT.

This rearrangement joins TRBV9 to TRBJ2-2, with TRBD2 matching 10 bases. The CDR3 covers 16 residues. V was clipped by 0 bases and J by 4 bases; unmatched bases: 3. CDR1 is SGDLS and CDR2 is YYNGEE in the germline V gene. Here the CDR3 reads CASSVAPSGSTGELFF. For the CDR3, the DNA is TGTGCCAGCAGCGTAGCCCCTAGCGGGAGCACCGGGGAGCTGTTTTTT.

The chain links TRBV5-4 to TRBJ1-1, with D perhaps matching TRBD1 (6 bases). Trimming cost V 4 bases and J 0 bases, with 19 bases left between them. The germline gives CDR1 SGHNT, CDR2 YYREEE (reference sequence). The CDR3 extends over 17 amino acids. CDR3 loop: CASSPKGEMGLNTEAFF. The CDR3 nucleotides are TGTGCCAGCAGCCCCAAGGGGGAGATGGGCCTGAACACTGAAGCTTTCTTT.

The CDR3 is CASSTRDRATEKLFF. The DNA for the CDR3 is TGTGCCAGCAGCACAAGGGACAGGGCCACTGAAAAACTGTTTTTT. The chain is built from TRBV5-4 and TRBJ1-4, with TRBD1 identical over 9 bases. Unmatched junction bases numbered 8, after V lost 4 bases and J lost 7 bases. The CDR3 loop spans 15 amino acids. Germline V gene sequence: CDR1 SGHNT, CDR2 YYREEE (reference sequence).

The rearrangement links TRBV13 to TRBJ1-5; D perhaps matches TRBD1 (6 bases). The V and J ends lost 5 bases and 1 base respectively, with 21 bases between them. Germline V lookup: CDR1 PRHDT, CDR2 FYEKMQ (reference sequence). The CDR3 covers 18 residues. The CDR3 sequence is CASSRRSDLGASNQPQHF. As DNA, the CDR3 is TGTGCCAGCAGCAGAAGATCAGATTTGGGGGCAAGCAATCAGCCCCAGCATTTT.